Following are 17 T cell receptor beta chains from one sample sequenced in a study of cytomegalovirus exposure and HLA in healthy donors. Researchers ran the PCR with 60 Vbeta and 13 Jbeta primers. Clones were sequenced by immunoSEQ multiplex PCR, and TCRdb holds only the in-frame ones, with some missing. Among under 200,000 clones listed, more than 65% were seen once. The specimen sequenced was PBMCs. The receptors originated from a male donor in good health and CMV-seronegative.

This chain joins TRBV7-6 and TRBJ1-2, with D possibly TRBD1 on 6 matching bases. Per germline, CDR1 SGHVS and CDR2 FNYEAQ. The V end was cut by 1 base, the J end by 6 bases, with 24 bases between. CDR3 size: 18 residues. The CDR3 sequence: CASSLGGGRGFQQDGYTF. In DNA, the CDR3 is TGTGCCAGCAGCTTAGGGGGGGGCAGGGGTTTCCAACAGGATGGCTACACCTTC.

The count of this clone is one. The V call is TRBV18, the J call TRBJ1-5; 11 positions agree with TRBD1. The germline gives CDR1 KGHSH, CDR2 LQKENI. This CDR3 has 16 amino acids. Losses at the gene ends were 3 bases for V and 4 bases for J; bases not matched to a gene: 5. The CDR3: CASSPGTGGRNQPQHF. The DNA of the CDR3 is TGTGCCAGCTCACCTGGGACAGGGGGTAGAAATCAGCCCCAGCATTTT.

J is TRBJ2-7 and V is TRBV4-3, with 7 bases fitting TRBD2. The germline V gene has CDR1 LGHNA and CDR2 YSLEER. The V gene end was trimmed by 0 bases and the J gene end by 4 bases; junction bases not matched to a gene: 6. CDR3 length: 15 amino acids. This CDR3 is CASSQDGGRAYEQYF. The CDR3 bases are TGCGCCAGCAGCCAAGATGGGGGGAGGGCTTACGAGCAGTACTTC.

The chain links TRBV10-3 to TRBJ2-1; possibly TRBD1 for D (6 bases). CDR1 and CDR2 (germline): ENHRY, SYGVKD. CDR3 size: 13 residues. Trimming removed 1 base at V and 7 bases at J, with 8 bases between. CDR3 sequence (DNA): TGTGCCATCAGTGAGTACAGGGAGAATGAGCAGTTCTTC. Its translation: CAISEYRENEQFF.

The V and J genes are TRBV5-4 and TRBJ1-1; 8 bases are shared with TRBD1. After removal of 4 bases from V and 4 bases from J, the junction contained 6 bases not matched to a gene. This CDR3 region has 14 residues. Germline V gene sequence: CDR1 SGHNT, CDR2 YYREEE (reference sequence). CDR3 amino acids: CASSGDRGVTEAFF. CDR3 in DNA: TGTGCCAGCAGCGGCGACAGGGGCGTCACTGAAGCTTTCTTT. The variable domain in full, completed from reference TRBV5-4 and TRBJ1-1, reads ETGVTQSPTHLIKTRGQQVTLRCSSQSGHNTVSWYQQALGQGPQFIFQYYREEENGRGNFPPRFSGLQFPNYSSELNVNALELDDSALYLCASSGDRGVTEAFFGQGTRLTVV.

This chain's CDR3 is CASSYSGGGGNGYTF. DNA for the CDR3: TGTGCCAGCAGTTACTCCGGTGGGGGGGGTAACGGCTACACCTTC. The gene calls are TRBV6-5 and TRBJ1-2; tentatively, D is TRBD1 (5 bases). The CDR3 sequence is 15 residues long. Germline lookup yields CDR1 MNHEY and CDR2 SVGAGI. Trimming left V 0 bases short and J 8 bases short, with 16 bases between.

The chain is built from TRBV12-5 and TRBJ2-7, with a weak D call TRBD2 (8 bases). Germline V gene lookup returns CDR1 LGHNT and CDR2 FRNRAP. Trimming removed 3 bases from V and 5 bases from J, with 17 bases in between. The CDR3 spans 15 residues. Here the CDR3 reads CASGFREGAVNEQYF. CDR3 coding DNA: TGTGCTAGTGGTTTTCGGGAGGGGGCAGTCAACGAGCAGTACTTC. The whole variable domain, remainder taken from reference TRBV12-5 and TRBJ2-7, is DARVTQTPRHKVTEMGQEVTMRCQPILGHNTVFWYRQTMMQGLELLAYFRNRAPLDDSGMPKDRFSAEMPDATLATLKIQPSEPRDSAVYFCASGFREGAVNEQYFGPGTRLTVT.

The J gene is TRBJ2-3, the V gene TRBV6-5; possibly TRBD1 for D (5 bases). Germline V lookup: CDR1 MNHEY, CDR2 SVGAGI. The V end was cut by 0 bases, the J end by 5 bases, with 15 bases between. This CDR3 region has 16 residues. The CDR3 DNA reads as TGTGCCAGCAGTTACTCGATGATTGGGGCAAGAGATACGCAGTATTTT. Translated: CASSYSMIGARDTQYF.

The chain uses TRBV19 and TRBJ2-3; 9 bases are a match to TRBD2. Germline V gene lookup returns CDR1 LNHDA and CDR2 SQIVND (reference sequence). Trimming removed 7 bases from V and 3 bases from J; junction bases left unmatched: 11. The CDR3 is 16 residues long. CDR3 coding DNA: TGTGCCAGTACCCCGTTTGTGCGGGGGGGGACAGATACGCAGTATTTT. Its translation is CASTPFVRGGTDTQYF.

The chain carries TRBV9 and TRBJ2-5; a weak D match, TRBD1 (6 bases). Trimming stripped 5 bases from V and 5 bases from J, with 19 bases between. From germline, CDR1 is SGDLS and CDR2 YYNGEE. This CDR3 is 15 amino acids long. CDR3: CASSPTPGVVETQYF. For the CDR3, the DNA is TGTGCCAGCAGTCCCACCCCAGGGGTTGTTGAGACCCAGTACTTC. Full variable domain (remainder filled in from reference TRBV9 and TRBJ2-5): DSGVTQTPKHLITATGQRVTLRCSPRSGDLSVYWYQQSLDQGLQFLIQYYNGEERAKGNILERFSAQQFPDLHSELNLSSLELGDSALYFCASSPTPGVVETQYFGPGTRLLVL.

CDR3 sequence: CASSELGGSTYEQYF. The CDR3 region has the DNA TGTGCCAGCAGTGAATTAGGAGGCAGCACCTACGAGCAGTACTTC. The chain links TRBV25-1 to TRBJ2-7; TRBD2 might be the D (5 bases). CDR3 length equals 15 residues. Germline CDR1 reads MGHDK; CDR2 reads SYGVNS. V lost 1 base and J lost 2, with 12 bases in between.

This clone was picked up one time. The chain uses TRBV18 and TRBJ1-5; tentatively, D is TRBD1 (6 bases). The CDR3 is 17 amino acids. Between the trimmed V and J ends, which lost 6 bases and 0 bases, there was a span of 18 bases. The germline CDR1 and CDR2 sequences are KGHSH and LQKENI. Written as DNA, the CDR3 is TGTGCCAGCTCCCGCCCGGGACACCTCTATAGCAATCAGCCCCAGCATTTT. This sequence encodes CASSRPGHLYSNQPQHF.

The V gene is TRBV29-1, the J gene TRBJ1-2; D might be TRBD1 (5 bases). CDR3 length equals 16 residues. Germline-derived CDR1 and CDR2 are SQVTM and ANQGSEA. Trimming took off 1 base at V and 2 bases at J, with 17 bases between the two ends. CDR3 protein: CSVEVKDSPPNYGYTF. CDR3 nucleotide sequence: TGCAGCGTTGAAGTCAAAGACAGCCCCCCCAACTATGGCTACACCTTC.

This clone was seen only a few times. CDR3 sequence reads: CASSHTSGGAGEQFF. DNA of the CDR3: TGTGCCAGCAGCCACACTAGCGGGGGGGCCGGTGAGCAGTTCTTC. The genes are TRBV14 and TRBJ2-1, with 13 bases aligning to TRBD2. There are 15 residues in the CDR3. Germline CDR1 and CDR2: SGHDN and FVKESK. Trimming cost V 3 bases and J 9 bases; bases outside gene matches: 5.

The rearrangement links TRBV19 to TRBJ2-5; D gene unclear. The V end lost 1 base, the J end lost 1 base, and 4 bases lay between the germline ends. The CDR3 has 13 amino acids. Germline V gene sequence: CDR1 LNHDA, CDR2 SQIVND (reference sequence). CDR3 bases: TGTGCCAGTAGTATAGTGAGCCAAGAGACCCAGTACTTC. Its translation: CASSIVSQETQYF.

This chain links TRBV27 with TRBJ1-5; D is possibly TRBD1 (5 bases). This CDR3 region has 17 residues. The germline CDR1 and CDR2 sequences are MNHEY and SMNVEV (reference sequence). Trimming removed 5 bases from V and 2 bases from J, with 19 bases in between. CDR3 residues: CASSDHTGLGGNQPQHF. The CDR3 coding sequence is TGTGCCAGCAGTGACCACACGGGACTAGGAGGCAATCAGCCCCAGCATTTT.

The V call is TRBV5-1, the J call TRBJ2-2, with D perhaps matching TRBD2 (5 bases). Per the germline V gene, CDR1 is SGHRS and CDR2 is YFSETQ. With 5 bases removed from V and 0 bases from J, the gap between germline ends came to 8 bases. CDR3 size: 14 residues. The chain's CDR3 is CASRASSNTGELFF. DNA for the CDR3: TGCGCCAGCAGAGCTAGCTCGAACACCGGGGAGCTGTTTTTT.